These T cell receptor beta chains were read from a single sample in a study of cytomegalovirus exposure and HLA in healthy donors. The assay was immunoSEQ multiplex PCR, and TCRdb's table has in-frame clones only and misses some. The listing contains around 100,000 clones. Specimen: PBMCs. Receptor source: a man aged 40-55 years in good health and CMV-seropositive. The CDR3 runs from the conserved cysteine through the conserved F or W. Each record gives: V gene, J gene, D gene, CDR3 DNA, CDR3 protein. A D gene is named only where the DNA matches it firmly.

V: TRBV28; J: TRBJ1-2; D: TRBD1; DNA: TGTGCCAGCAGCCATGACAGGGTTGGCTACACCTTC; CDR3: CASSHDRVGYTF
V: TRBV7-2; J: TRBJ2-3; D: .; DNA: TGTGCCAGCAGCCAAGGCGGCTCCACAGATACGCAGTATTTT; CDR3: CASSQGGSTDTQYF
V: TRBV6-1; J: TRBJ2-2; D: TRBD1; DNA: TGTGCCAGCAGTGAAGAGGGGGGCCGCCCAGGGGGCGGTAACGGGGAGCTGTTTTTT; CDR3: CASSEEGGRPGGGNGELFF
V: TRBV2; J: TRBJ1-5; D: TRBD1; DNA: TGTGCCAGCAGCGGGACAGGGGGCAATCAGCCCCAGCATTTT; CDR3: CASSGTGGNQPQHF
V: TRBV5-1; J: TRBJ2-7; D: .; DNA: TGCGCCAGCAGCCTGCTGGACGGAGGGACGTACGAGCAGTACTTC; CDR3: CASSLLDGGTYEQYF
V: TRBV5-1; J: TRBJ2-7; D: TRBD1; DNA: TGCGCCAGCAGCTCAGGGGGCGGGTCACAGGAGCAGTACTTC; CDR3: CASSSGGGSQEQYF
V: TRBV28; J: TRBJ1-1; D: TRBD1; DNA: TGTGCCAGCAGACCCCGACAGGGTTCGGGGACTGAAGCTTTCTTT; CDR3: CASRPRQGSGTEAFF
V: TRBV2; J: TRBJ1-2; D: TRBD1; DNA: TGTGCCAGCAGGGCCGATAACCGGGACAGCTATGGCTACACCTTC; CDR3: CASRADNRDSYGYTF
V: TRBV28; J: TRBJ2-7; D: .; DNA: TGTGCCAGCTGGGGCGGCTACGAGCAGTACTTC; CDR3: CASWGGYEQYF
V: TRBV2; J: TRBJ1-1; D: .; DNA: TGTGCCAGCAGTGAATGGAGAGGCACTGAAGCTTTCTTT; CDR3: CASSEWRGTEAFF
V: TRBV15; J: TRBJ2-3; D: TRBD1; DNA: TGTGCCACCAGCAGAGATGGACAGGGGGCCTCAGATACGCAGTATTTT; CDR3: CATSRDGQGASDTQYF
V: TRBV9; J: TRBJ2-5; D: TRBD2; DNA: TGTGCCAGCAGCGCTAGCGGGGGGGCTGAGACCCAGTACTTC; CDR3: CASSASGGAETQYF
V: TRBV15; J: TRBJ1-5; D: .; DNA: TGTGCCACCAGCAGAGTGCTGGGTGCAGGCCCCCAGCATTTT; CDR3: CATSRVLGAGPQHF
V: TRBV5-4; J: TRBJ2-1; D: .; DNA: TGTGCCAGCAGCCGCACTGACTCCTACAATGAGCAGTTCTTC; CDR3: CASSRTDSYNEQFF
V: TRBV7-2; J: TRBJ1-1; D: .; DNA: TGTGCCAGCAGCTTAGTTGGCAGGGGCGGCACTGAAGCTTTCTTT; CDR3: CASSLVGRGGTEAFF
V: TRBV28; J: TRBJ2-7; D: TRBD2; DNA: TGTGCCAGCAGCCAGGTACTAGCGGGAAGGCCCTACGAGCAGTACTTC; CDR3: CASSQVLAGRPYEQYF
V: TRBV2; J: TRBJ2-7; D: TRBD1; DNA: TGTGCCAGCAGTGATCGACAGGGCGAGCAGTACTTC; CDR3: CASSDRQGEQYF
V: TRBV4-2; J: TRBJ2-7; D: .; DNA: TGTGCCAGCAGCCAAGACGTTACAGTAAGAGAGCAGTACTTC; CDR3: CASSQDVTVREQYF
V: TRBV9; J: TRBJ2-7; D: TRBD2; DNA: TGTGCCAGCAGCGTAGGGGGGGGAGGGCCTGGCGAGCAGTACTTC; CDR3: CASSVGGGGPGEQYF
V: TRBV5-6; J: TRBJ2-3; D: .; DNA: TGTGCCAGCAGCTTGGCCTGGACATCCTATGAGGGCACAGATACGCAGTATTTT; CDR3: CASSLAWTSYEGTDTQYF
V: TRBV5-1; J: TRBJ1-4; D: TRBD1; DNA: TGCGCCAGCAGCTTTACAGGGGGCTCTTCGTTTAATGAAAAACTGTTTTTT; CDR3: CASSFTGGSSFNEKLFF
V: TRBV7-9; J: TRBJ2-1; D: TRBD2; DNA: TGTGCCAGCAGCGGGTATAGGGGCGGGAGCGACAATGAGCAGTTCTTC; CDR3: CASSGYRGGSDNEQFF
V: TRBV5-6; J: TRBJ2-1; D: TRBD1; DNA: TGTGCCAGCAGAACCGGGACAGGAAAATACAATGAGCAGTTCTTC; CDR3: CASRTGTGKYNEQFF
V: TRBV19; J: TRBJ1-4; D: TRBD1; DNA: TGTGCCAGTACCCCGGGACAGTATAATGAAAAACTGTTTTTT; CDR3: CASTPGQYNEKLFF
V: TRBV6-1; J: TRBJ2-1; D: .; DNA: TGTGCCAGCAGTGAACAGGGGGGCGCATATGGTGAGCAGTTCTTC; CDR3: CASSEQGGAYGEQFF
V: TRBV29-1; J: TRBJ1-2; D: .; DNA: TGCAGCGCACTGGACAGTAACTATGGCTACACCTTC; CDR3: CSALDSNYGYTF
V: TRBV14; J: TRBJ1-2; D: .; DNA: TGTGCCAGCAGCCAAGGACTGACGAGGGCGGGCTATGGCTACACCTTC; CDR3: CASSQGLTRAGYGYTF
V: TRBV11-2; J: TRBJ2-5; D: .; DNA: TGTGCCAGCAGCTTAGGGGTGGGGGGTTCCGAGACCCAGTACTTC; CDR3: CASSLGVGGSETQYF
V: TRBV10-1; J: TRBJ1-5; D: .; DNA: TGCGCCAGCAGTGAAAATCCGGGTGGGCCCCAGCATTTT; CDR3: CASSENPGGPQHF
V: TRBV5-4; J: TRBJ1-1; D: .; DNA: TGTGCCAGCAGCCGTGAGTACACTGAAGCTTTCTTT; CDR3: CASSREYTEAFF
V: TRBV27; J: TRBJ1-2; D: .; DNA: TGTGCCAGCACCAGTCAAGGGAGATACTATGGCTACACCTTC; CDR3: CASTSQGRYYGYTF